The 2 T cell receptor beta chains reported below all come from one sample, sequenced in a study of blood T cell repertoires in COVID-19. The protocol was immunoSEQ multiplex PCR, while the TCRdb copy is restricted to in-frame clones and leaves out a portion. The data show under 250,000 clones, around 89% seen once. Material for sequencing was peripheral blood. The receptors were sampled from a woman in her thirties or forties with acute or convalescent COVID-19.

The V gene is TRBV15, the J gene TRBJ2-5; 10 positions agree with TRBD2. J gave up 6 bases and V 3 bases, and 13 bases lay outside the gene matches. Germline V gene lookup returns CDR1 LNHNV and CDR2 YYDKDF (reference sequence). CDR3 length equals 17 residues. This CDR3 is CATSRRGLAGGEKTQYF. The CDR3 DNA follows: TGTGCCACCAGCAGGAGGGGGTTAGCGGGGGGTGAAAAGACCCAGTACTTC.

The chain couples TRBV27 to TRBJ2-1; TRBD2 matches 10 bases. The germline gives CDR1 MNHEY, CDR2 SMNVEV (reference sequence). Germline trimming cut 1 base from V and 2 bases from J; bases unmatched to any gene: 2. The CDR3 runs 16 residues. CDR3 nucleotides: TGTGCCAGCAGTTTATTCCTAGCGGGGGCCTACAATGAGCAGTTCTTC. Its protein is CASSLFLAGAYNEQFF.